A selection of T cell receptor beta chains follows, all from one sample in a study of post-analysis software for immune sequencing data. TCRdb itself ran the PCR reads through MiXCR, one entry per CDR3 protein. Altogether some 260,000 distinct CDR3 sequences are present, 35% to 40% being singletons, with the ten largest covering more than 4%. Specimen: blood. All receptors derive from a girl aged 10 to 17 with multiple sclerosis. Both conserved end residues are part of each CDR3. A D gene is named only where the DNA matches it firmly. Some rows have no size entry. The others give once, few or many, or a class for an expanded clone.

TRBJ2-5 | TRBD2 | TRBV11-2 | many | CASSLSPTSGGGAETQYF | TGTGCCAGCAGCCTAAGCCCTACTAGCGGAGGGGGAGCAGAGACCCAGTACTTC
TRBJ2-1 | - | TRBV20-1 | many | CSATGSESYNEQFF | TGCAGTGCTACAGGGTCAGAATCCTACAATGAGCAGTTCTTC
TRBJ2-1 | TRBD2 | TRBV6-5 | few | CASSYAGGAYSEQFF | TGTGCCAGCAGTTACGCGGGAGGGGCCTACAGTGAGCAGTTCTTC
TRBJ2-1 | - | TRBV20-1 | few | CSASQGGGSLAEQFF | TGCAGTGCTAGCCAAGGGGGCGGGAGCCTCGCTGAGCAGTTCTTC
TRBJ2-3 | - | TRBV3-1 | many | CASSRYGGVGTDTQYF | TGTGCCAGCAGCCGCTATGGGGGCGTAGGCACAGATACGCAGTATTTT
TRBJ2-1 | - | TRBV7-3 | few | CASSQAGQNNEQFF | TGTGCCAGCAGTCAGGCGGGACAGAACAATGAGCAGTTCTTC
TRBJ1-2 | - | TRBV29-1 | - | CSVGFDRNYGYTF | TGCAGCGTTGGATTCGACAGGAACTATGGCTACACCTTC
TRBJ1-5 | TRBD1 | TRBV7-9 | few | CASSAGQTVYSNQPQHF | TGTGCCAGCAGCGCGGGACAGACAGTTTATAGCAATCAGCCCCAGCATTTT
TRBJ2-2 | - | TRBV3-1 | - | CASSLRSAGELFF | TGTGCCAGCAGCCTCCGGTCCGCCGGGGAGCTGTTTTTT
TRBJ1-3 | - | TRBV29-1 | few | CSVDPQGRGNTIYF | TGCAGCGTTGATCCCCAGGGGCGAGGAAACACCATATATTTT
TRBJ1-2 | - | TRBV9 | - | CASSVGGGSEGYTF | TGTGCCAGCAGCGTGGGGGGGGGATCCGAGGGCTACACCTTC
TRBJ2-5 | TRBD2 | TRBV20-1 | many | CSARERPSGGFKTQYF | TGCAGTGCTAGAGAGAGGCCTAGCGGGGGGTTCAAGACCCAGTACTTC
TRBJ1-5 | - | TRBV2 | few | CASSVDSGGNQPQHF | TGTGCCAGCAGTGTCGACTCCGGCGGCAATCAGCCCCAGCATTTT
TRBJ2-7 | - | TRBV4-2 | few | CASSQSTGGTYRNEQYF | TGTGCCAGCAGCCAATCGACAGGAGGGACTTACCGCAATGAGCAGTACTTC
TRBJ2-7 | - | TRBV7-9 | many | CASSLAPTGSEQYF | TGTGCCAGCAGCTTAGCGCCAACAGGGTCCGAGCAGTACTTC
TRBJ2-1 | TRBD2 | TRBV6-2/TRBV6-3 | - | CASSSSGDSYNEQFF | TGTGCCAGCAGTTCTAGCGGAGACTCCTACAATGAGCAGTTCTTC
TRBJ2-7 | TRBD2 | TRBV5-1 | - | CASSQLAGEGREQYF | TGCGCCAGCAGCCAATTAGCGGGAGAAGGTCGCGAGCAGTACTTC
TRBJ2-1 | - | TRBV20-1 | few | CGASPSRPTYNEQFF | TGCGGTGCTAGTCCATCTCGGCCAACCTACAATGAGCAGTTCTTC
TRBJ2-7 | - | TRBV7-8 | - | CASSPGPFYEQYF | TGTGCCAGCAGCCCGGGGCCCTTCTACGAGCAGTACTTC
TRBJ1-5 | - | TRBV20-1 | - | CSAIDPTGNEGNQPQHF | TGCAGTGCTATAGACCCCACAGGGAACGAAGGAAATCAGCCCCAGCATTTT
TRBJ2-1 | TRBD1 | TRBV20-1 | many | CSARDPDRGLYNEQFF | TGCAGTGCTAGAGATCCGGACAGGGGGCTGTACAATGAGCAGTTCTTC
TRBJ2-2 | TRBD1 | TRBV10-2 | - | CASNPTGAGELFF | TGCGCCAGCAACCCTACAGGGGCCGGGGAGCTGTTTTTT
TRBJ1-1 | - | TRBV2 | - | CASSSVGEEAFF | TGTGCCAGCAGTTCAGTTGGGGAAGAAGCTTTCTTT
TRBJ2-3 | TRBD2 | TRBV15 | - | CATSRDPTSGGSTGRYTQYF | TGTGCCACCAGCAGAGATCCTACTAGCGGGGGGTCCACCGGAAGATATACGCAGTATTTT
TRBJ2-5 | - | TRBV10-3 | many | CAISEQGEETQYF | TGTGCCATCAGTGAGCAGGGAGAAGAGACCCAGTACTTC
TRBJ2-1 | - | TRBV10-3 | once | CAISESWEQFF | TGTGCCATCAGTGAGTCATGGGAGCAGTTCTTC
TRBJ2-5 | - | TRBV7-2 | - | CASSLDRGLSKETQYF | TGTGCCAGCAGCTTAGACAGGGGACTTTCGAAAGAGACCCAGTACTTC
TRBJ2-3 | TRBD1 | TRBV20-1 | many | CSAPTGLTDTQYF | TGCAGTGCGCCGACAGGGCTCACAGATACGCAGTATTTT
TRBJ1-1 | - | TRBV29-1 | many | CSVEREMNTEAFF | TGCAGCGTTGAAAGGGAGATGAACACTGAAGCTTTCTTT
TRBJ1-2 | - | TRBV11-2 | many | CASRGPRVNYGYTF | TGTGCCAGCCGGGGCCCCCGGGTTAACTATGGCTACACCTTC
TRBJ1-5 | - | TRBV5-1 | - | CASSPDGISNQPQHF | TGCGCCAGCAGCCCCGACGGGATTAGCAATCAGCCCCAGCATTTT
TRBJ2-3 | TRBD2 | TRBV6-5 | many | CASSSRTSDTDTQYF | TGTGCCAGCAGTTCGAGAACTAGCGACACAGATACGCAGTATTTT
TRBJ2-5 | - | TRBV7-3 | - | CASSARVGETQYF | TGTGCCAGCAGCGCGAGGGTTGGGGAGACCCAGTACTTC
TRBJ2-1 | - | TRBV10-2 | - | CASSAQGPLNEQFF | TGCGCCAGCAGCGCACAGGGACCACTCAATGAGCAGTTCTTC
TRBJ2-3 | - | TRBV20-1 | - | CSARATTDTQYF | TGCAGTGCTAGAGCAACCACAGATACGCAGTATTTT
TRBJ1-1 | - | TRBV7-2 | few | CASKLPRNTEAFF | TGTGCCAGCAAATTACCCCGGAACACTGAAGCTTTCTTT
TRBJ2-1 | TRBD1 | TRBV5-1 | - | CASESTGGTGNEQFF | TGCGCCAGCGAAAGCACAGGGGGAACGGGGAATGAGCAGTTCTTC
TRBJ1-6 | TRBD1 | TRBV20-1 | many | CSAKEGGDGSPLHF | TGCAGTGCTAAGGAAGGGGGCGACGGTTCACCCCTCCACTTT
TRBJ2-7 | TRBD1 | TRBV7-6 | - | CASTAGGSYEQYF | TGTGCCAGCACCGCAGGGGGCTCCTACGAGCAGTACTTC
TRBJ2-1 | TRBD1 | TRBV11-2 | many | CASSLYRDRVGDEQFF | TGTGCCAGCAGCTTATATCGGGACAGGGTCGGGGATGAGCAGTTCTTC
TRBJ2-1 | - | TRBV14 | many | CASSQYLNRANEQFF | TGTGCCAGCAGCCAGTATTTAAACAGGGCGAATGAGCAGTTCTTC
TRBJ1-2 | TRBD1 | TRBV7-8 | - | CASSYVDRGGYTF | TGTGCCAGCAGCTACGTCGACAGGGGCGGCTACACCTTC
TRBJ1-6 | TRBD1 | TRBV4-1 | - | CASSHRDRERSPLHF | TGCGCCAGCAGCCACCGCGACAGGGAAAGATCACCCCTCCACTTT
TRBJ2-1 | TRBD2 | TRBV4-1 | many | CASSASSRRTRNTNEQFF | TGCGCCAGCAGCGCATCAAGCAGGAGGACTAGAAACACGAATGAGCAGTTCTTC
TRBJ1-2 | TRBD1 | TRBV28 | many | CASRSGTGGIQANYGYTF | TGTGCCAGCAGATCCGGGACAGGGGGAATCCAAGCTAACTATGGCTACACCTTC
TRBJ1-2 | - | TRBV5-1 | many | CASSLNPGTTYGYTF | TGCGCCAGCAGCTTGAACCCCGGGACAACTTACGGCTACACCTTC
TRBJ1-1 | TRBD1 | TRBV2 | many | CASRLDRGNTEAFF | TGTGCCAGCCGCTTGGACAGGGGGAACACTGAAGCTTTCTTT
TRBJ1-5 | - | TRBV20-1 | many | CSARARGQPQHF | TGCAGTGCTAGAGCTCGGGGGCAGCCCCAGCATTTT
TRBJ1-1 | - | TRBV28 | few | CASSSTLRAGGAFF | TGTGCCAGCAGTTCGACCTTACGAGCCGGGGGAGCTTTCTTT
TRBJ1-1 | TRBD1 | TRBV7-2 | - | CASSSTTGVGTEAFF | TGTGCCAGCAGCTCTACTACAGGGGTCGGCACTGAAGCTTTCTTT
TRBJ2-3 | - | TRBV7-9 | - | CASSPLMTGSTDTQYF | TGTGCCAGCTCACCGCTAATGACCGGGAGCACAGATACGCAGTATTTT
TRBJ2-5 | TRBD2 | TRBV20-1 | few | CSARILAEGETQYF | TGCAGTGCTAGGATTCTAGCGGAGGGCGAGACCCAGTACTTC
TRBJ2-2 | TRBD1 | TRBV11-2 | few | CASMGQFNTGELFF | TGTGCCAGCATGGGACAGTTTAACACCGGGGAGCTGTTTTTT
TRBJ2-7 | - | TRBV6-1 | - | CASSDSADAYEQYF | TGTGCCAGCAGTGACTCGGCGGACGCCTACGAGCAGTACTTC